This TCR beta chain is from a study of blood T cell repertoires in COVID-19. Repertoires were generated with immunoSEQ multiplex PCR, while TCRdb's copy carries only in-frame clones and drops some. The table lists almost 400,000 clones, over 85% of them singletons. The CDR3 is made up of 13 amino acids. Germline values: CDR1 KGHSH, CDR2 LQKENI. Trimming left V 6 bases short and J 6 bases short, with 14 bases between. This clone appeared once. The origin of this receptor is a woman aged 25 to 39 who had recovered from COVID-19. The sequencing sample was made of PBMCs or T cells enriched from blood (not recorded which). This chain joins TRBV18 and TRBJ1-2; D might be TRBD1 (5 bases). In DNA, the CDR3 is TGTGCCAGCTCCGGGGGAGGGACGGATGGCTACACCTTC. Translated, it gives CASSGGGTDGYTF.